This T cell receptor (beta chain) was captured in a study of T-cell memory formation after mild COVID-19. V lost 4 bases and J lost 6, with 12 bases in between. CDR1 is MNHEY and CDR2 is SVGAGI in the germline V gene. The CDR3 loop spans 13 amino acids. This clonotype showed up just a few times. TCRdb redid the calling of the 5' RACE reads with MiXCR, one entry per CDR3 protein. The table shows about 400,000 distinct CDR3 sequences, with more than 15% occurring only once. This receptor was taken from a man aged 18 to 35 who had mild COVID-19 (a few samples of this study predate the infection). Cell type and time point are not known. V is TRBV6-5 and J is TRBJ1-2; D remains unclear. Sequencing input: PBMCs or a T cell subset sorted from them (not recorded which). In DNA, the CDR3 is TGTGCCAGCAGTTTCAGGTTACAGAATGGCTACACCTTC. Translating gives CASSFRLQNGYTF.